The 21 T cell receptor beta chains below were found in one sample sequenced in a study of shared clonotypes between healthy human individuals. TCRdb's table, derived via immunoSEQ multiplex PCR, lists solely in-frame clones and lacks some. The table includes 2 million to 2.5 million clones, 90% to 97% detected once. Sequenced material: naive CD4+ T cells sorted from blood. This sample's subset: CD45RA+ positively selected. These receptors all come from a man younger than 35 in good health.

The chain recombines TRBV4-2 with TRBJ2-7, with D maybe TRBD1 (5 bases). CDR3 size: 12 residues. Trimming cost V 4 bases and J 6 bases, with 10 bases left between them. The germline gives CDR1 LGHNA, CDR2 YNFKEQ. The CDR3 spells CASSPQGSEQYF. CDR3 DNA sequence: TGTGCCAGCAGCCCCCAGGGTAGCGAGCAGTACTTC.

V is TRBV7-9 and J is TRBJ1-4; D unclear. The CDR3 consists of 12 residues. The V end was cut by 5 bases, the J end by 5 bases, with 6 bases between. Germline lookup yields CDR1 SEHNR and CDR2 FQNEAQ (reference sequence). The CDR3 reads CASSVGNEKLFF. The CDR3 DNA is TGTGCCAGCAGCGTGGGAAATGAAAAACTGTTTTTT.

The V gene is TRBV15, the J gene TRBJ1-5; TRBD1 is a possible D gene (6 bases). This CDR3 spans 16 amino acids. Germline CDR1 and CDR2: LNHNV and YYDKDF (reference sequence). Trimming took 5 bases from V and 5 from J, leaving 19 bases between them. The CDR3 DNA follows: TGTGCCACCAGCTTTAGGGGCAGGGGTGATCATCAGCCCCAGCATTTT. Its translation is CATSFRGRGDHQPQHF.

This chain uses TRBV9 with TRBJ2-7; TRBD2 matches at 14 bases. The V gene's germline CDR1 is SGDLS and CDR2 YYNGEE. The CDR3 has 19 amino acids. J gave up 4 bases and V 0 bases, and 12 bases lay outside the gene matches. The CDR3 region has the DNA TGTGCCAGCAGCGTAGAGCCGGGACTAGCGGGGGTACGGGTATACGAGCAGTACTTC. Residues: CASSVEPGLAGVRVYEQYF.

In nucleotides, the CDR3 is TGTGCCAGCAGCGTAGGAGTAGCGGGGAATCAGGGACGTGAGCAGTTCTTC. It encodes CASSVGVAGNQGREQFF. The chain is built from TRBV9 and TRBJ2-1; TRBD2 matches at 8 bases. The junction had 14 bases not matched to a gene; V was cut back by 0 bases and J by 9 bases. The germline CDR1 and CDR2 sequences are SGDLS and YYNGEE. The CDR3 runs to 17 residues.

The chain couples TRBV28 to TRBJ1-4, with TRBD1 identical over 7 bases. The ends lost 3 bases at V and 5 bases at J; junction bases unmatched: 18. This CDR3 region has 19 residues. Germline V gene sequence: CDR1 MDHEN, CDR2 SYDVKM. Here the CDR3 DNA reads TGTGCCAGCAGTTTCACCTTCACCCTCGACAGGGTCGAAAATGAAAAACTGTTTTTT. Encoded protein: CASSFTFTLDRVENEKLFF. The full variable domain, in which reference TRBV28 and TRBJ1-4 provide the parts outside the CDR3, is DVKVTQSSRYLVKRTGEKVFLECVQDMDHENMFWYRQDPGLGLRLIYFSYDVKMKEKGDIPEGYSVSREKKERFSLILESASTNQTSMYLCASSFTFTLDRVENEKLFFGSGTQLSVL.

The CDR3 reads CASSFGGPARYEQYF. The CDR3 nucleotides read TGTGCCAGCAGCTTCGGGGGTCCAGCTCGCTACGAGCAGTACTTC. The chain employs TRBV5-6 and TRBJ2-7; D possibly corresponds to TRBD2 (6 bases). Germline lookup yields CDR1 SGHDT and CDR2 YYEEEE. CDR3 length: 15 residues. Trimming cost V 2 bases and J 3 bases, with 15 bases left between them.

The chain is built from TRBV6-5 and TRBJ2-2; D uncertain. V was cut by 7 bases and J by 5 bases, with 14 bases left in between. The length of the CDR3 is 14 residues. CDR1 is MNHEY, CDR2 SVGAGI, per germline. The CDR3 sequence is CASTRVAQTGELFF. The CDR3 coding sequence is TGTGCCAGCACCCGGGTGGCGCAAACCGGGGAGCTGTTTTTT.

This chain links TRBV5-1 with TRBJ1-3, with a possible D match to TRBD1 (6 bases). This CDR3 contains 17 residues. V dropped 7 bases and J dropped 1 base, with 21 bases sitting between them. Germline V gene lookup returns CDR1 SGHRS and CDR2 YFSETQ. This CDR3 reads CASLGTPPLLSGNTIYF. CDR3 coding DNA: TGCGCCAGCCTCGGGACACCTCCCTTACTTTCTGGAAACACCATATATTTT.

The chain carries TRBV5-1 and TRBJ2-3, with 8 nucleotides matching TRBD2. The CDR3 consists of 15 residues. CDR1 and CDR2 (germline): SGHRS, YFSETQ. V shed 4 bases and J 4 bases; nucleotides not matched to a gene: 8. CDR3 nucleotides: TGCGCCAGCAGCCTGGCGGTAGCGGGATCAGATACGCAGTATTTT. Translated: CASSLAVAGSDTQYF.

There are a few counts of this clone. V is TRBV11-2 and J is TRBJ1-1, with TRBD1 as a possible D gene (5 bases). Trimming took off 2 bases at V and 8 bases at J, with 15 bases between the two ends. This CDR3 comprises 14 residues. Germline CDR1 is SGHAT and CDR2 is FQNNGV. The DNA for the CDR3 is TGTGCCAGCAGCTTACAGACAGTGAGCGAGGAAGCTTTCTTT. Its translation: CASSLQTVSEEAFF. Full variable domain (rest looked up from reference TRBV11-2 and TRBJ1-1): EAGVAQSPRYKIIEKRQSVAFWCNPISGHATLYWYQQILGQGPKLLIQFQNNGVVDDSQLPKDRFSAERLKGVDSTLKIQPAKLEDSAVYLCASSLQTVSEEAFFGQGTRLTVV.

The rearrangement links TRBV25-1 to TRBJ1-2; a possible D gene is TRBD1 (5 bases). With 4 bases removed from V and 9 bases from J, the gap between germline ends came to 15 bases. The CDR3 runs to 13 residues. Germline V gene sequence: CDR1 MGHDK, CDR2 SYGVNS. The CDR3 bases are TGTGCCAGCAGTGTCCCCGGGACCCGACGCTACACCTTC. Protein product: CASSVPGTRRYTF.

The rearrangement uses TRBV10-1 and TRBJ2-5; 8 nucleotides match TRBD2. This CDR3 is 15 amino acids long. The V and J ends lost 0 bases and 4 bases, in that order; junction bases with no gene match: 4. Germline loops: CDR1 WNHNN, CDR2 SYGVQD (reference sequence). The CDR3 protein is CASSESLAGTETQYF. CDR3 DNA: TGCGCCAGCAGTGAGTCGCTAGCGGGTACAGAGACCCAGTACTTC.

The chain recombines TRBV2 with TRBJ2-5; D not resolved. CDR3 size: 14 residues. V was trimmed by 7 bases and J by 2 bases, leaving 14 bases between them. Germline CDR1 reads SNHLY; CDR2 reads FYNNEI. Written as DNA, the CDR3 is TGTGCCAGCACCCCCTCGACCCAGCAAGAGACCCAGTACTTC. This codes for CASTPSTQQETQYF. Based on the CDR3 plus reference TRBV2 and TRBJ2-5, the full variable domain is EPEVTQTPSHQVTQMGQEVILRCVPISNHLYFYWYRQILGQKVEFLVSFYNNEISEKSEIFDDQFSVERPDGSNFTLKIRSTKLEDSAMYFCASTPSTQQETQYFGPGTRLLVL.

The CDR3 DNA reads TGTGCCAGCAGAAGAGGGGATTCACCCCTCCACTTT. Residues: CASRRGDSPLHF. The V gene is TRBV6-6, the J gene TRBJ1-6, with D maybe TRBD1 (5 bases). The CDR3 length is 12 residues. V was clipped by 6 bases and J by 8 bases, with 8 bases between them. Germline V gene data show CDR1 as MNHNY and CDR2 as SVGAGI (reference sequence).

The chain carries TRBV5-4 and TRBJ1-1; possible D gene TRBD1, 5 bases. With 0 bases removed from V and 4 bases from J, the gap between germline ends came to 10 bases. The CDR3 is 14 amino acids. Per the germline V gene, CDR1 is SGHNT and CDR2 is YYREEE (reference sequence). CDR3 in amino acids: CASSLAGSGTEAFF. The CDR3 bases are TGTGCCAGCAGCTTGGCAGGGTCGGGCACTGAAGCTTTCTTT. Combining the CDR3 with reference TRBV5-4 and TRBJ1-1 gives the whole variable domain ETGVTQSPTHLIKTRGQQVTLRCSSQSGHNTVSWYQQALGQGPQFIFQYYREEENGRGNFPPRFSGLQFPNYSSELNVNALELDDSALYLCASSLAGSGTEAFFGQGTRLTVV.

This clone was detected once. J is TRBJ2-1 and V is TRBV7-9; the match to TRBD1 covers 8 bases. The CDR3 totals 15 residues. Germline V CDR1 and CDR2: SEHNR, FQNEAQ (reference sequence). Germline trimming cut 2 bases from V and 2 bases from J; bases unmatched to any gene: 2. CDR3 amino acids: CASSLWTGPYNEQFF. Written as DNA, the CDR3 is TGTGCCAGCAGCTTATGGACAGGGCCCTACAATGAGCAGTTCTTC.

CDR3 amino acids: CASSPSGGAYQETQYF. The CDR3 DNA reads TGTGCCAGCAGCCCTAGCGGGGGGGCGTACCAAGAGACCCAGTACTTC. This chain links TRBV7-9 with TRBJ2-5; 12 positions match TRBD2. The CDR3 loop spans 16 amino acids. V was clipped by 5 bases and J by 0 bases; unmatched bases: 4. Germline assignment: CDR1 SEHNR and CDR2 FQNEAQ (reference sequence).

The chain recombines TRBV7-4 with TRBJ1-2; no firm D call. Per germline, CDR1 SGHVT and CDR2 SQSDAQ. Trimming took off 7 bases at V and 4 bases at J, with 13 bases between the two ends. CDR3 length equals 13 residues. The CDR3 sequence is CASTPSRLYGYTF. CDR3 bases: TGTGCCAGCACCCCCTCCCGACTCTATGGCTACACCTTC.

J is TRBJ2-7 and V is TRBV10-1; the D is unclear. The CDR3 loop spans 12 amino acids. CDR1 and CDR2 (germline): WNHNN, SYGVQD (reference sequence). Between the trimmed V and J ends, which lost 5 bases and 4 bases, there was a span of 9 bases. CDR3 in DNA: TGCGCCAGCAGTCTGGACGAGTACGAGCAGTACTTC. Amino acid sequence: CASSLDEYEQYF.

The chain uses TRBV5-4 and TRBJ2-7; D unresolved. Trimming took off 3 bases at V and 4 bases at J, with 8 bases between the two ends. Germline lookup yields CDR1 SGHNT and CDR2 YYREEE (reference sequence). This CDR3 comprises 12 residues. The CDR3 loop is CASSSVGYEQYF. CDR3 DNA: TGTGCCAGCAGCTCCGTGGGTTACGAGCAGTACTTC.